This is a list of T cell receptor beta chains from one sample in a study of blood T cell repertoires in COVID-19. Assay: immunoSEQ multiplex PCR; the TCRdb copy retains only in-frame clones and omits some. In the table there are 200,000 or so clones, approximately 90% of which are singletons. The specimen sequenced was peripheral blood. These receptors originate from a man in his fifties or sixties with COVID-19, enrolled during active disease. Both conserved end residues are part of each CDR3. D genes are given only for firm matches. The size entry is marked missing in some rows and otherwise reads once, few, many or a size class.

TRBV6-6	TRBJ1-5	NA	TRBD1	CASRPFQGANRQPQHF	TGTGCCAGCAGGCCGTTCCAGGGGGCTAATCGGCAGCCCCAGCATTTT
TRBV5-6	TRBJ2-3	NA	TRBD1	CASSSPRGSLGDTQYF	TGTGCCAGCAGCTCCCCCAGGGGGTCACTGGGAGATACGCAGTATTTT
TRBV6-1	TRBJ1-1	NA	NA	CASSDHLRGTNTEAFF	TGTGCCAGCAGTGACCACCTCAGGGGAACGAACACTGAAGCTTTCTTT
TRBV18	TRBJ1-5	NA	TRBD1	CASSPTTGTQPQHF	TGTGCCAGCTCACCCACGACAGGGACCCAGCCCCAGCATTTT
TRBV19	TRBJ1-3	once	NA	CASSMGLAGNTIYF	TGTGCCAGTAGTATGGGTCTAGCCGGAAACACCATATATTTT
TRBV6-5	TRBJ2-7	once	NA	CASSYSRHSSYEQYF	TGTGCCAGCAGTTACTCCCGACACTCCTCCTACGAGCAGTACTTC
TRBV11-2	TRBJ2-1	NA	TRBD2	CASSLRGGRAVFEQFF	TGTGCCAGCAGCTTAAGGGGCGGGAGGGCCGTTTTTGAGCAGTTCTTC
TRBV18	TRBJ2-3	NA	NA	CASSPMQGQDTQYF	TGTGCCAGCTCACCAATGCAGGGACAAGATACGCAGTATTTT
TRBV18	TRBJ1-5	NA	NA	CASSPTGFDQPQHF	TGTGCCAGCTCACCAACGGGGTTTGATCAGCCCCAGCATTTT
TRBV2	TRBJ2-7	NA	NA	CASMRVRGHEQYF	TGTGCCAGCATGAGGGTCAGGGGTCATGAGCAGTACTTC
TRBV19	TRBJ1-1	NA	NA	CASSIVPVIGAGGTEAFF	TGTGCCAGTAGTATAGTCCCCGTTATTGGGGCCGGCGGCACTGAAGCTTTCTTT
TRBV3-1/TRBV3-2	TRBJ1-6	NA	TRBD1	CASSEGTGGYSPLHF	TGTGCCAGCAGCGAGGGGACAGGAGGGTATTCACCCCTCCACTTT
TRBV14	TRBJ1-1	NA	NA	CASSPWGRDYTEAFF	TGTGCCAGCAGCCCCTGGGGCAGGGACTACACTGAAGCTTTCTTT
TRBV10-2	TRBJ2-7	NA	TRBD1	CASRTGGYEQYF	TGCGCCAGCAGGACAGGGGGCTACGAGCAGTACTTC
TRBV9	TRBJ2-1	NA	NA	CASSVGSPPNEQFF	TGTGCCAGCAGCGTAGGAAGCCCCCCCAATGAGCAGTTCTTC
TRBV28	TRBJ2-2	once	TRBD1	CASSFRTGGVVTGELFF	TGTGCCAGCAGTTTTAGAACAGGGGGCGTAGTTACCGGGGAGCTGTTTTTT
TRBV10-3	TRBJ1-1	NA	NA	CAISSQENTEAFF	TGTGCCATCAGTTCCCAGGAGAACACTGAAGCTTTCTTT
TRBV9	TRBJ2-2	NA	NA	CASSVGGLSNTGELFF	TGTGCCAGCAGCGTAGGAGGCCTGTCGAACACCGGGGAGCTGTTTTTT
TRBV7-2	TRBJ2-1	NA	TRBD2	CASSLVSRSSGSYNEQFF	TGTGCCAGCAGCTTAGTCTCCCGCTCTAGCGGATCTTACAATGAGCAGTTCTTC
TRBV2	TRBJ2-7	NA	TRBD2	CASKERGSSYEQYF	TGTGCCAGCAAGGAGCGGGGGAGCTCCTACGAGCAGTACTTC
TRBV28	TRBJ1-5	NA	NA	CASSPPGSNQPQHF	TGTGCCAGCAGTCCCCCGGGGAGCAATCAGCCCCAGCATTTT
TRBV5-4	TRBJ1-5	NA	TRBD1	CARWTGDGDSNQPQHF	TGTGCCAGATGGACAGGGGACGGGGATAGCAATCAGCCCCAGCATTTT
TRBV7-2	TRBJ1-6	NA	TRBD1	CASSRDRAYNSPLHF	TGTGCCAGCAGCCGGGACAGGGCGTATAATTCACCCCTCCACTTT
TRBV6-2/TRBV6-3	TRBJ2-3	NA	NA	CASSYKAGLSTDTQYF	TGTGCCAGCAGTTATAAGGCAGGGCTGAGCACAGATACGCAGTATTTT
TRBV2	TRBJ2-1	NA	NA	CASRAGWNEQFF	TGTGCCAGCAGAGCCGGTTGGAATGAGCAGTTCTTC
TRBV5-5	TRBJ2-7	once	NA	CASSTTGTPSYEQYF	TGTGCCAGCAGCACCACCGGGACACCTTCCTACGAGCAGTACTTC
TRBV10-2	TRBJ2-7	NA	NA	CASSRQSSYEQYF	TGCGCCAGCAGTCGACAGAGCTCCTACGAGCAGTACTTC
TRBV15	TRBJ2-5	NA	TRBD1	CATSRGPGTGQETQYF	TGTGCCACCAGCAGAGGCCCCGGGACAGGCCAAGAGACCCAGTACTTC
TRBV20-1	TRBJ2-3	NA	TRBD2	CSASRTSGRRDTQYF	TGCAGTGCTAGTAGGACTAGCGGGAGAAGAGATACGCAGTATTTT
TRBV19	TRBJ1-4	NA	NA	CASRPQGLGPHRGTNEKLFF	TGTGCCAGTAGGCCTCAGGGTTTGGGGCCTCATAGGGGTACTAATGAAAAACTGTTTTTT
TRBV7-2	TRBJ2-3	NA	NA	CASSSARLPMSTDTQYF	TGTGCCAGCAGCTCGGCCCGACTACCCATGAGCACAGATACGCAGTATTTT
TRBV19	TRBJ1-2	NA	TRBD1	CASRTGGGDYGYTF	TGTGCCAGTAGAACGGGAGGGGGCGACTATGGCTACACCTTC
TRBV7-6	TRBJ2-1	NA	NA	CASSPSPYNEQFF	TGTGCCAGCAGCCCTAGCCCCTACAATGAGCAGTTCTTC
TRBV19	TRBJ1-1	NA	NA	CASSIDLRNTEAFF	TGTGCCAGTAGTATAGATCTAAGGAACACTGAAGCTTTCTTT
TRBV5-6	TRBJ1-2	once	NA	CASSLGELRRGNYGYTF	TGTGCCAGCAGCTTGGGGGAATTGAGGCGAGGGAACTATGGCTACACCTTC
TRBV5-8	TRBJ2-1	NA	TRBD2	CASSLVRLAGGSSSYNEQFF	TGTGCCAGCAGCTTGGTGCGGCTAGCGGGGGGGTCGAGCTCCTACAATGAGCAGTTCTTC
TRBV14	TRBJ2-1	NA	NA	CASSPGGGAFKFF	TGTGCCAGCAGCCCCGGTGGCGGGGCATTTAAGTTCTTC
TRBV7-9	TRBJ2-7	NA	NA	CASSPSSEQYF	TGTGCCAGCAGCCCTAGCTCCGAGCAGTACTTC
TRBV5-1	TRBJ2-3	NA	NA	CASSLAGRKDTQYF	TGCGCCAGCAGCTTGGCCGGGAGAAAAGATACGCAGTATTTT
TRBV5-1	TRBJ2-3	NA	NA	CASSFELVPQYF	TGCGCCAGCAGCTTCGAGCTAGTGCCGCAGTATTTT
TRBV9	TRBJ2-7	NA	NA	CASSVAISGEQYF	TGTGCCAGCAGCGTAGCTATTTCGGGCGAGCAGTACTTC
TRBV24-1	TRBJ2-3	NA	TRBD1	CATSPTPGTGESTDTQYF	TGTGCCACCAGCCCCACCCCCGGAACAGGGGAAAGCACAGATACGCAGTATTTT
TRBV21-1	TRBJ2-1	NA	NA	CASSKSGPSGNEQFF	TGTGCCAGCAGCAAGTCTGGCCCCTCGGGGAATGAGCAGTTCTTC
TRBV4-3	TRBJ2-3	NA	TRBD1	CASSRATGQGRTDTQYF	TGCGCCAGCAGCCGTGCAACCGGACAGGGCCGGACAGATACGCAGTATTTT
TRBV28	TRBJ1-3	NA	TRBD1	CASSQGDSSGNTIYF	TGTGCCAGCAGCCAAGGGGACAGCTCTGGAAACACCATATATTTT
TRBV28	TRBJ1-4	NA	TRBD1	CASSLGWTGHNEKLFF	TGTGCCAGCAGTTTAGGGTGGACAGGGCATAATGAAAAACTGTTTTTT
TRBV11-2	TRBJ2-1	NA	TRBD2	CASSIRTSGRAGDNEQFF	TGTGCCAGCAGCATCCGCACTAGCGGGAGGGCGGGGGACAATGAGCAGTTCTTC
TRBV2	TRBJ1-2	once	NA	CASSDGTTDYGYTF	TGTGCCAGCAGTGACGGGACAACAGACTATGGCTACACCTTC
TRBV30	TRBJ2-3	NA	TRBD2	CAWSRLAGSSTDTQYF	TGTGCCTGGAGTAGACTAGCGGGATCTAGCACAGATACGCAGTATTTT
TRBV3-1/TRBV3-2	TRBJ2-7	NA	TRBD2	CASSQAPGLGVSYEQYF	TGTGCCAGCAGCCAAGCCCCAGGACTAGGAGTCTCCTACGAGCAGTACTTC
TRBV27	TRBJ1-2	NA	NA	CASSLGARNGYGYTF	TGTGCCAGCAGCCTAGGGGCCAGGAATGGGTATGGCTACACCTTC
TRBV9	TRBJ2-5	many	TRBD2	CASSVEGLAGKQETQYF	TGTGCCAGCAGCGTAGAGGGACTAGCGGGGAAGCAAGAGACCCAGTACTTC
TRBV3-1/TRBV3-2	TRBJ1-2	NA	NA	CASSQDFGAGIFYGYTF	TGTGCCAGCAGCCAAGATTTTGGGGCAGGGATATTCTATGGCTACACCTTC
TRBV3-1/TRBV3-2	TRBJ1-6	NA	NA	CASSYRGTGSNSPLHF	TGTGCCAGCAGCTATCGGGGTACAGGGTCGAATTCACCCCTCCACTTT